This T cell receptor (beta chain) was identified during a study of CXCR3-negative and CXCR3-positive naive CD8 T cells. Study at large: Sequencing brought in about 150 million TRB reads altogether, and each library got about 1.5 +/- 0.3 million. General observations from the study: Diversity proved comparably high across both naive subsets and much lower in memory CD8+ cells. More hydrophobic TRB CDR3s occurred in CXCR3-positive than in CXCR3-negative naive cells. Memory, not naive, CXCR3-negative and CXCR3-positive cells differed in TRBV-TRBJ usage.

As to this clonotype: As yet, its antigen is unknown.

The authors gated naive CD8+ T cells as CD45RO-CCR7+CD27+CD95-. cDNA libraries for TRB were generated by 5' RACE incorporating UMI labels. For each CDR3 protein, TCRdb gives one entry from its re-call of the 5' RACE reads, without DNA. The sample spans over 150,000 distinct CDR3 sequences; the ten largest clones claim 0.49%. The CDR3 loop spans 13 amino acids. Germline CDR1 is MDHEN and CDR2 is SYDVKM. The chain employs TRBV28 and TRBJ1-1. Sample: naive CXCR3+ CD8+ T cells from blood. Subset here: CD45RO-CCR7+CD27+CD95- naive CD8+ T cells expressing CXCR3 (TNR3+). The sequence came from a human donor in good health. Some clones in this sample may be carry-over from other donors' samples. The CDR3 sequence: CASSLSKVGEAFF.